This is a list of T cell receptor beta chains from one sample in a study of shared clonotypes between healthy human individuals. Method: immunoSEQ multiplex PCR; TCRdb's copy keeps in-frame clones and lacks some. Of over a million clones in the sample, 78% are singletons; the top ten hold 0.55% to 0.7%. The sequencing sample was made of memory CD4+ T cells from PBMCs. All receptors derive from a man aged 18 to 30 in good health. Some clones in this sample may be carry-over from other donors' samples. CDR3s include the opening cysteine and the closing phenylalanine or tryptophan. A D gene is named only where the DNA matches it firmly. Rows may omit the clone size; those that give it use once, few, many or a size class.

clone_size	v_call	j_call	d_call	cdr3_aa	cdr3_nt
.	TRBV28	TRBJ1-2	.	CASSPTLGGFYGYTF	TGTGCCAGCAGTCCCACCTTAGGAGGGTTCTATGGCTACACCTTC
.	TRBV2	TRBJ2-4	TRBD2	CASSASGGRGIQYF	TGTGCCAGCAGTGCCTCGGGAGGGCGGGGCATTCAGTACTTC
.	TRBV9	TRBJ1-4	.	CASSPLREGNEKLFF	TGTGCCAGCAGCCCGCTAAGGGAAGGTAATGAAAAACTGTTTTTT
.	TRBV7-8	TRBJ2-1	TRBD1	CASSLAHQGANEQFF	TGTGCCAGCAGCTTAGCCCACCAGGGGGCAAATGAGCAGTTCTTC
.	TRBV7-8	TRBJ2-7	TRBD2	CASSLRVAGDSYEQYF	TGTGCCAGCAGCTTACGGGTAGCGGGGGACTCCTACGAGCAGTACTTC
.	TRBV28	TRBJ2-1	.	CASRGRSRSYNEQFF	TGTGCCAGCAGGGGGCGGAGTCGCTCCTACAATGAGCAGTTCTTC
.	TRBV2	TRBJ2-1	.	CASSSPPGRSGNEQFF	TGTGCCAGCAGTTCCCCCCCTGGCAGGAGTGGGAATGAGCAGTTCTTC
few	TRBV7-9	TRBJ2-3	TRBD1	CASSVGQGADTQYF	TGTGCCAGCAGCGTCGGACAGGGGGCAGATACGCAGTATTTT
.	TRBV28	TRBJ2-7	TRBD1	CAVLSYRGTGFYEQYF	TGTGCCGTACTCTCTTACCGAGGGACAGGGTTCTACGAGCAGTACTTC
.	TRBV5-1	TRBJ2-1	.	CASSLAIGNEQFF	TGCGCCAGCAGCTTGGCCATCGGGAATGAGCAGTTCTTC
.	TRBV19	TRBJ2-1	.	CASEEPGLKKQFF	TGTGCCAGTGAAGAACCGGGACTGAAGAAGCAGTTCTTC
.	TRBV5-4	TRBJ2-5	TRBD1	CASSLYWTGQQTQYF	TGTGCCAGCAGCTTATATTGGACAGGTCAGCAGACCCAGTACTTC
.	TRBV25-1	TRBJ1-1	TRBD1	CASSPPGQVLEAFF	TGTGCCAGCAGTCCGCCGGGACAGGTCCTTGAAGCTTTCTTT
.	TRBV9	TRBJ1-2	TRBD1	CASSAWPGQGVGYGYTF	TGTGCCAGCAGCGCCTGGCCGGGACAGGGGGTGGGCTATGGCTACACCTTC
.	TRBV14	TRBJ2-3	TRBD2	CASSQLSQGLAGRIDTQYF	TGTGCCAGCAGCCAACTCTCCCAAGGGCTAGCGGGACGTATAGATACGCAGTATTTT
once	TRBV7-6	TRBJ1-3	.	CASSLRRGSGNTIYF	TGTGCCAGCAGCCTGCGACGAGGCTCTGGAAACACCATATATTTT